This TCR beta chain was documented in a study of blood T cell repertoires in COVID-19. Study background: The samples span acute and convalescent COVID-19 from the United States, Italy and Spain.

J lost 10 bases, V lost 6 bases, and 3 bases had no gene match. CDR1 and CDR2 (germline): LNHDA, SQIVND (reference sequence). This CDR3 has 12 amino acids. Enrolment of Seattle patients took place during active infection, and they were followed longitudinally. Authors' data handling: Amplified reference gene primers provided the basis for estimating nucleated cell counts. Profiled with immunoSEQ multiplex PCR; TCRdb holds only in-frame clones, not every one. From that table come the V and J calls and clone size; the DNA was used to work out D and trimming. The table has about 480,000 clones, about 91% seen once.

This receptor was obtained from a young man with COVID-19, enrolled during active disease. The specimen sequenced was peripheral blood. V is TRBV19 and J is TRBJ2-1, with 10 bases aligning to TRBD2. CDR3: CASSLAGDEQFF. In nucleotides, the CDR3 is TGTGCCAGTAGCCTAGCGGGAGACGAGCAGTTCTTC.